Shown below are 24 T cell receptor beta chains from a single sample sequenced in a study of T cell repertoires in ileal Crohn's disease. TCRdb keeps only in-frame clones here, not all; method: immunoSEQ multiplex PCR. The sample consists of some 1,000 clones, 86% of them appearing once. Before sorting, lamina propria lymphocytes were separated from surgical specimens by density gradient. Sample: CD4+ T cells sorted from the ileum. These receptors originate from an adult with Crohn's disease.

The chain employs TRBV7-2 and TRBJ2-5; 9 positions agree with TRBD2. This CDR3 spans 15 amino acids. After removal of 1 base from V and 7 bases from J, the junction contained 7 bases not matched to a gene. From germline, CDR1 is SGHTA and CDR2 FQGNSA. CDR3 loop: CASSLERGRAGTQYF. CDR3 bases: TGTGCCAGCAGCTTAGAGCGCGGGAGGGCCGGGACCCAGTACTTC.

The CDR3 spells CASGWEAGGEQFF. The CDR3 nucleotides read TGTGCCAGCGGTTGGGAAGCGGGAGGCGAGCAGTTCTTC. The rearrangement joins TRBV2 to TRBJ2-1, with 9 bases aligning to TRBD2. CDR1 is SNHLY and CDR2 is FYNNEI in the germline V gene. CDR3 size: 13 residues. The J segment lost 10 bases and the V segment lost 8 bases, leaving 9 bases of the junction unmatched.

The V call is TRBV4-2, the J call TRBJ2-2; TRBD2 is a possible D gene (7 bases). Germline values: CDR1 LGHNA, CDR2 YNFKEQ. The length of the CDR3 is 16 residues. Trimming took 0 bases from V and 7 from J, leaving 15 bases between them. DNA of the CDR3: TGTGCCAGCAGCCAAGATGGTTTTAGGGGGGGCGGGGAGCTGTTTTTT. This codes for CASSQDGFRGGGELFF.

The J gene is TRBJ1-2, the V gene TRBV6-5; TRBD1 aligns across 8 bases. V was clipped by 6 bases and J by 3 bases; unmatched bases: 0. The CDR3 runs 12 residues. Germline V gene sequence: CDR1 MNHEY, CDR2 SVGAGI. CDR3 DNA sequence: TGTGCCAGCAGGACAGGGGACTATGGCTACACCTTC. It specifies CASRTGDYGYTF.

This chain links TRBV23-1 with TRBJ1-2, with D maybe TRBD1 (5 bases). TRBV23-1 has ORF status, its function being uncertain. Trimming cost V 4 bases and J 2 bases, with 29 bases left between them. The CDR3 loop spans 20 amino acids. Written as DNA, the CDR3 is TGCGCCAGCAGTCCCCGGGCAGGGAAAGGCGTTTTCGCTGGGAACTATGGCTACACCTTC. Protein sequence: CASSPRAGKGVFAGNYGYTF.

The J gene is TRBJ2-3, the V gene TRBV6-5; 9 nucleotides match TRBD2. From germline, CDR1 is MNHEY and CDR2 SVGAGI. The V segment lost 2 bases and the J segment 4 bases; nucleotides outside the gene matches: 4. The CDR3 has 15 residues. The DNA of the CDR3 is TGTGCCAGCAGTTACGCGGGAGGGCCCCCAGATACGCAGTATTTT. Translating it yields CASSYAGGPPDTQYF.

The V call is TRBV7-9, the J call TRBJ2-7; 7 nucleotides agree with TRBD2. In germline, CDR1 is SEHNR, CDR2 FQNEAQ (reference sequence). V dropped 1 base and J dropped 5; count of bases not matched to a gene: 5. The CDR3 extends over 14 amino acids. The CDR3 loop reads CASSLVREAHEQYF. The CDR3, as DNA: TGTGCCAGCAGCTTAGTTCGGGAGGCCCACGAGCAGTACTTC.

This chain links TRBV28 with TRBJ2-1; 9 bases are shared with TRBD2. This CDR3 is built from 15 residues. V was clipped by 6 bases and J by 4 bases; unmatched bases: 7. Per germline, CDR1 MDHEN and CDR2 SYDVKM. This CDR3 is CASSGSGSRYNEQFF. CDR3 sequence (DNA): TGTGCCAGCAGCGGTAGCGGGAGCAGGTACAATGAGCAGTTCTTC. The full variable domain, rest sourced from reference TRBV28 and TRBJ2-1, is DVKVTQSSRYLVKRTGEKVFLECVQDMDHENMFWYRQDPGLGLRLIYFSYDVKMKEKGDIPEGYSVSREKKERFSLILESASTNQTSMYLCASSGSGSRYNEQFFGPGTRLTVL.

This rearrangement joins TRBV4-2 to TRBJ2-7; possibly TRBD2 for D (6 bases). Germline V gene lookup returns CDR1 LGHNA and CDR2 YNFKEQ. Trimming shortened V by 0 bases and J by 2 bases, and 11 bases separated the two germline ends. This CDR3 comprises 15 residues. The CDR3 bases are TGTGCCAGCAGCCAAGAAGGGACTTCAACCTACGAGCAGTACTTC. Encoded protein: CASSQEGTSTYEQYF.

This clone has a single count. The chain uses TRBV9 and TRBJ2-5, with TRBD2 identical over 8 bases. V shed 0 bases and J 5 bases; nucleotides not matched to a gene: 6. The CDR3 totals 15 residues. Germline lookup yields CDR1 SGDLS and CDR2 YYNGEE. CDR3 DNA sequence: TGTGCCAGCAGCGTAGGACGGGAGGGTTGGGAGACCCAGTACTTC. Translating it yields CASSVGREGWETQYF.

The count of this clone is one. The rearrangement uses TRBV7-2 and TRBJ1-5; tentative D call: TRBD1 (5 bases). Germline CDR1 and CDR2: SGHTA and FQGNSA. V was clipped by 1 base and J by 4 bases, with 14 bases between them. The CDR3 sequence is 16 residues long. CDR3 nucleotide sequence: TGTGCCAGCAGCTTAGACGTGGGGCGGAAGAATCAGCCCCAGCATTTT. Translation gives CASSLDVGRKNQPQHF.

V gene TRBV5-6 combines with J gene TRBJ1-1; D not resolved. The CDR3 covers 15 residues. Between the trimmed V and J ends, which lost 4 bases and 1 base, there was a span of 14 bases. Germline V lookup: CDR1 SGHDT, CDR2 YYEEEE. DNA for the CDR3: TGTGCCAGCAGCCGTCGCCGGGGAGGGAACACTGAAGCTTTCTTT. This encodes CASSRRRGGNTEAFF.

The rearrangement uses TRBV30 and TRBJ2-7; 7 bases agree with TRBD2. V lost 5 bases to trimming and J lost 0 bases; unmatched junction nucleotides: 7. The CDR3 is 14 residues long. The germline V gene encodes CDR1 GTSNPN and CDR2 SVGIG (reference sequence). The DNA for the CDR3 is TGTGCCTGGCGTCCGGGGGGTGCCTCCTACGAGCAGTACTTC. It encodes CAWRPGGASYEQYF.

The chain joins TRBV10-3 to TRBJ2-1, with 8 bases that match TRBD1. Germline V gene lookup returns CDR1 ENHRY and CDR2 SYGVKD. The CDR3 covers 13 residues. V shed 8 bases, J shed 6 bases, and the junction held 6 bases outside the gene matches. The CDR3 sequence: CAIGTGHGNEQFF. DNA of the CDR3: TGTGCCATCGGGACAGGCCATGGCAATGAGCAGTTCTTC.

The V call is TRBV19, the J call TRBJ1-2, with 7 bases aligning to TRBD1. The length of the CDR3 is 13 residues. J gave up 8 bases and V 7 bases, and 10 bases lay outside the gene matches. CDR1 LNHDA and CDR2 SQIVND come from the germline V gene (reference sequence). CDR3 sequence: CASNRGLIEGYTF. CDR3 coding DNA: TGTGCCAGTAACAGGGGTCTAATCGAGGGCTACACCTTC.

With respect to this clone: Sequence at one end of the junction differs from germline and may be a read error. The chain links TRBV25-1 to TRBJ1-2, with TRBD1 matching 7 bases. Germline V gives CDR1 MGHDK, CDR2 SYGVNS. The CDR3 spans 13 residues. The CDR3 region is CASSPQGTAPLLF. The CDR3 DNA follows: TGTGCCAGCAGTCCTCAAGGGACAGCTCCCCTCCTCTTC.

The CDR3 DNA reads as TGTGCCAGCAGCTTACTTGGTAGCGGGAACACCGGGGAGCTGTTTTTT. Translated: CASSLLGSGNTGELFF. The rearrangement links TRBV7-3 to TRBJ2-2; a possible D gene is TRBD2 (6 bases). CDR3 size: 16 residues. V lost 2 bases and J lost 1, with 11 bases in between. Germline CDR1 and CDR2: SGHTA and FQGTGA.

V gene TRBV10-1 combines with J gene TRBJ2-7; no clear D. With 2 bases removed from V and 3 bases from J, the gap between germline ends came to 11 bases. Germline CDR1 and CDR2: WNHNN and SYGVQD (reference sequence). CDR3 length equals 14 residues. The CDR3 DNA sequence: TGCGCCAGCAGTGAGGCCGGTACTAACTACGAGCAGTACTTC. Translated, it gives CASSEAGTNYEQYF.

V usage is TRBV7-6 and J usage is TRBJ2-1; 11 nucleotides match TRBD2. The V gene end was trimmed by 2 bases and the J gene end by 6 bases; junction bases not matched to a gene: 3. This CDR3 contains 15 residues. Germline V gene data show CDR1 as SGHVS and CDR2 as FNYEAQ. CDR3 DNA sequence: TGTGCCAGCAGCTTAACTAGCGGGAGCAGCAATGAGCAGTTCTTC. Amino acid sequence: CASSLTSGSSNEQFF.

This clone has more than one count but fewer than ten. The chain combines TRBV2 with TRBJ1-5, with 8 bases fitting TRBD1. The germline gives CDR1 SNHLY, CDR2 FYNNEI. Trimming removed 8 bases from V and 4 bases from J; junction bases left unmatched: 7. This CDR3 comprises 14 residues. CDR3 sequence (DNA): TGTGCCAGCGGTAAAGACAGGGGAAATCAGCCCCAGCATTTT. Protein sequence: CASGKDRGNQPQHF.

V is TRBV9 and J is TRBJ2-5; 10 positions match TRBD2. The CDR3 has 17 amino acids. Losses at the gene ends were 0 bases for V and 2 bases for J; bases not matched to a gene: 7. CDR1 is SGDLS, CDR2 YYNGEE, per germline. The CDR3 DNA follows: TGTGCCAGCAGCGTAGTTCCTAGCGGGGGAGGGCAAGAGACCCAGTACTTC. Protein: CASSVVPSGGGQETQYF.

The DNA of the CDR3 is TGTGCCAGCAGTTTGACCACAGGGGGAAGGGGCTACACCTTC. Protein product: CASSLTTGGRGYTF. The V call is TRBV28, the J call TRBJ1-2; 8 bases agree with TRBD1. V lost 3 bases and J lost 8; bases outside the gene matches: 8. Germline CDR1 MDHEN, CDR2 SYDVKM. The CDR3 has 14 residues.

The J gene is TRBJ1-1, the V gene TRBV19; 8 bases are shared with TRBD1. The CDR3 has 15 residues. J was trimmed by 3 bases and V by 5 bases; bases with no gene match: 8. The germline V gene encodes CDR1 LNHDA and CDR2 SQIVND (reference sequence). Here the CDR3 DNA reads TGTGCCAGTAGTCTACAGGGGGACGGGTACACTGAAGCTTTCTTT. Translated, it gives CASSLQGDGYTEAFF.

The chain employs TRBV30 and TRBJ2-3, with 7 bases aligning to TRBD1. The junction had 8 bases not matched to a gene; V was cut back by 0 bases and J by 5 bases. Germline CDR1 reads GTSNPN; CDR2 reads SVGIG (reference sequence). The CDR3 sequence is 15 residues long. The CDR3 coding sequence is TGTGCCTGGAGTGTACTATCCCAGGGGGTAGATACGCAGTATTTT. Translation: CAWSVLSQGVDTQYF.